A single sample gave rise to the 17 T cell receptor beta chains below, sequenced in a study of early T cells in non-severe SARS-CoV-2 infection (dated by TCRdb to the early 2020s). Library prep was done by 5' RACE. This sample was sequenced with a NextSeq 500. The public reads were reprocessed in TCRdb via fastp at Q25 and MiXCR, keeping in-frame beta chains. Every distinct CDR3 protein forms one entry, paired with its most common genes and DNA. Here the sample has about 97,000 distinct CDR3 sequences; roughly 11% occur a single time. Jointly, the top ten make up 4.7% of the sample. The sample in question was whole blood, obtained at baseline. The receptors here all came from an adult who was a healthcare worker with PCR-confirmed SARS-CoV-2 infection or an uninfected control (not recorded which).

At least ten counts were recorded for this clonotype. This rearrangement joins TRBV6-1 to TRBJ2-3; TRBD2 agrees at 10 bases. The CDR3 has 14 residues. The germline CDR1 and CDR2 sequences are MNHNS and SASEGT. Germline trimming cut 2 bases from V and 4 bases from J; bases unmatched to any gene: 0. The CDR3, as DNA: TGTGCCAGCAGTGAACTAGCGGGGGCAGATACGCAGTATTTT. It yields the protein CASSELAGADTQYF.

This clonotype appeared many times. The CDR3 loop is CSVPGQGGDTQYF. DNA of the CDR3: TGCAGTGTTCCGGGACAGGGGGGGGATACGCAGTATTTT. The chain combines TRBV20-1 with TRBJ2-3; 11 bases fit TRBD1. Germline CDR1 and CDR2: DFQATT and SNEGSKA (reference sequence). Losses at the gene ends were 7 bases for V and 6 bases for J; bases not matched to a gene: 6. The length of the CDR3 is 13 residues.

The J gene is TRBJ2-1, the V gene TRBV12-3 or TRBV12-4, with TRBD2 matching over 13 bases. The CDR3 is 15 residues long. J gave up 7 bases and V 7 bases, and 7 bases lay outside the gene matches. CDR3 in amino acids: CASTWTSGRSNEQFF. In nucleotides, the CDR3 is TGTGCCAGCACTTGGACTAGCGGGAGATCAAATGAGCAGTTCTTC.

The CDR3 region has the DNA TGTGCCAGTAGTATAGCACGGGGGGTAATCGGCAATCAGCCCCAGCATTTT. This sequence encodes CASSIARGVIGNQPQHF. The chain employs TRBV19 and TRBJ1-5; perhaps TRBD1 as D (5 bases). Trimming took 1 base from V and 2 from J, leaving 15 bases between them. This CDR3 is 17 amino acids long. The germline gives CDR1 LNHDA, CDR2 SQIVND (reference sequence).

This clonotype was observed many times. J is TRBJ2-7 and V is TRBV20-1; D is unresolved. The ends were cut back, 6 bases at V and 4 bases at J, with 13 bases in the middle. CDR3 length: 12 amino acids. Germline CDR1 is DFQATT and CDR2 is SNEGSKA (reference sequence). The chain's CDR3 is CSARPGSYEQYF. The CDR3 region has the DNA TGCAGTGCACGTCCAGGAAGTTACGAGCAGTACTTC.

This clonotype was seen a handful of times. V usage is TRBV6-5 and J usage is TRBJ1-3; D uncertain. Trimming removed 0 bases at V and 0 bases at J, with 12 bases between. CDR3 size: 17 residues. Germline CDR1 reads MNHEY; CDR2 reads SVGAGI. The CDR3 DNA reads TGTGCCAGCAGTTACTCGAATGCAGGACGCTCTGGAAACACCATATATTTT. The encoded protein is CASSYSNAGRSGNTIYF.

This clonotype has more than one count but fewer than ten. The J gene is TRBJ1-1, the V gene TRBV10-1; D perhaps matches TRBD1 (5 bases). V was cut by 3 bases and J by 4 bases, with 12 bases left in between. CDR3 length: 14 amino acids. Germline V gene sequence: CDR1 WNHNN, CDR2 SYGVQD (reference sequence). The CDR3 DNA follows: TGCGCCAGCAGTGAAGAATGGGGGGGCACTGAAGCTTTCTTT. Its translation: CASSEEWGGTEAFF.

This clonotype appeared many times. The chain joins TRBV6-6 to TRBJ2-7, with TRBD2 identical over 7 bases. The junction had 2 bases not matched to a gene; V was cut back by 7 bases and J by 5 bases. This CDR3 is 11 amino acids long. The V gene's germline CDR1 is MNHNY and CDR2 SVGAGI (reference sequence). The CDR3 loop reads CASTGGNEQYF. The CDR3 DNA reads TGTGCCAGCACCGGGGGGAACGAGCAGTACTTC.

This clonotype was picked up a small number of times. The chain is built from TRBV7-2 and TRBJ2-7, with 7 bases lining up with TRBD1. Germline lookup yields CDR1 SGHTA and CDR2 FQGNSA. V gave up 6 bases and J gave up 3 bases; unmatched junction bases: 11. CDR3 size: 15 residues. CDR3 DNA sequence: TGTGCCAGCAGGGGGCCCCAGACAGGGAACTACGAGCAGTACTTC. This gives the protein CASRGPQTGNYEQYF.

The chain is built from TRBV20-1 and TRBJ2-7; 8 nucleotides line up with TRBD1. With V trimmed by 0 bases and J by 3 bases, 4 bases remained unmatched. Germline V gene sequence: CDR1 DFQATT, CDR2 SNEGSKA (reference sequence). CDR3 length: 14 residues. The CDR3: CSARDRQGFYEQYF. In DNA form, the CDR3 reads TGCAGTGCTAGAGATCGACAGGGGTTCTACGAGCAGTACTTC.

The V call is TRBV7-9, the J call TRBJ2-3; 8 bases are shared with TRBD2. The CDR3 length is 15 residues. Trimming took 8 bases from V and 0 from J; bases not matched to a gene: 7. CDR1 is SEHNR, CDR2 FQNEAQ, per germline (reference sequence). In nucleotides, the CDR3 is TGTGCCAGCCTTAGCGGGGCGGAAAGCACAGATACGCAGTATTTT. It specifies CASLSGAESTDTQYF.

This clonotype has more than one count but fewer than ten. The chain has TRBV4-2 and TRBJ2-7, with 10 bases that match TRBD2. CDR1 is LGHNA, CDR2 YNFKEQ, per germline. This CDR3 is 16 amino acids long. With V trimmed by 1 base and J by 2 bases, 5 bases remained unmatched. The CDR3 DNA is TGTGCCAGCAGCCAAGCTAGCGGGGGAACCGCCTACGAGCAGTACTTC. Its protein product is CASSQASGGTAYEQYF.

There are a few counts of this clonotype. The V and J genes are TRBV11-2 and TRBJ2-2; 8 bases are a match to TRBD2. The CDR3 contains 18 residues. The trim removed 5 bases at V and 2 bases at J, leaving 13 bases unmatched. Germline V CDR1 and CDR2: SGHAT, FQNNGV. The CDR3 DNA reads TGTGCCAGCAGCGGACGGGGACTAGTCATAACCAACACCGGGGAGCTGTTTTTT. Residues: CASSGRGLVITNTGELFF.

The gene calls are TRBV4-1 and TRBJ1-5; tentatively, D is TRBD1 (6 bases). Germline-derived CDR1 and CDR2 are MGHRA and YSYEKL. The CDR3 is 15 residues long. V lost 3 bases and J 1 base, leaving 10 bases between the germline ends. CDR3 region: CASSQAGQSNQPQHF. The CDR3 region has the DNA TGCGCCAGCAGCCAGGCCGGACAGAGCAATCAGCCCCAGCATTTT.

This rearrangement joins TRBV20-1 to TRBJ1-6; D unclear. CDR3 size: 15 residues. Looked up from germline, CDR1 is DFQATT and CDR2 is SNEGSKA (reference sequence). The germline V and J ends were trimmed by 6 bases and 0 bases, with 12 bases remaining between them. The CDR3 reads CSARWESSYNSPLHF. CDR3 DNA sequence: TGCAGTGCCAGGTGGGAGAGCTCCTATAATTCACCCCTCCACTTT.

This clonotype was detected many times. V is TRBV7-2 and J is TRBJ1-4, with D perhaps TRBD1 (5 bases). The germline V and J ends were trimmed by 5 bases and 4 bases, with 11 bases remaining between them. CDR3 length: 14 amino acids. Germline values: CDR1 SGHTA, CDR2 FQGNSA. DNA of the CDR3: TGTGCCAGCAGCCCCAGGGTCAATAATGAAAAACTGTTTTTT. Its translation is CASSPRVNNEKLFF.

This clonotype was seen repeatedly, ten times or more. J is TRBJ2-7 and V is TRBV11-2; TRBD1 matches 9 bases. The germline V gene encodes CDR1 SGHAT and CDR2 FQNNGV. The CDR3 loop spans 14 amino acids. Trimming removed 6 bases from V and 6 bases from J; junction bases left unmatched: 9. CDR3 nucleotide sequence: TGTGCCAGCAGACCTACACAGGGGGCCAGCGAGCAGTACTTC. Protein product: CASRPTQGASEQYF.